This T cell receptor beta chain stems from a study of cytomegalovirus exposure and HLA in healthy donors. Study-level results: Later analysis revealed greater clonal expansion in HLA-associated TCR beta chains than in equally common others.

PCR primers comprised 60 Vbeta and 13 Jbeta primers. Clones were sequenced by immunoSEQ multiplex PCR, and TCRdb holds only the in-frame ones, with some missing. The listing records some 120,000 clones. To note about this clone: The antigen is not known.

Germline V gene lookup returns CDR1 SGDLS and CDR2 YYNGEE. V was cut by 0 bases and J by 5 bases, with 9 bases left in between. The CDR3 extends over 14 amino acids. This sequence joins TRBV9 and TRBJ2-1, with D possibly TRBD1 on 5 matching bases. The sequence derives from a middle-aged man in good health and CMV-seronegative. The specimen sequenced was PBMCs. This chain's CDR3 is CASSVDQGNNEQFF. CDR3 coding DNA: TGTGCCAGCAGCGTAGATCAGGGCAACAATGAGCAGTTCTTC.